Below, 26 T cell receptor beta chains from the same sample are listed, as sequenced in a study of CD8 T cells in ankylosing spondylitis. For these receptors, no antigen is known. Via MiXCR, TCRdb re-called the 5' RACE reads, giving one row per CDR3 protein. The data hold around 890,000 distinct CDR3 sequences, with about 11% observed a single time. Study-wide results and limits: Characteristic, it appeared, of ankylosing spondylitis blood was a TCR beta motif of about eight highly homologous variants.

Sequencing was carried out using blood, either unsorted or a sorted T cell fraction (not recorded which). The receptors derive from a male donor with ankylosing spondylitis.

This clonotype was counted only a few times. The rearrangement joins TRBV2 to TRBJ2-7; weak D call: TRBD1 (6 bases). There are 14 residues in the CDR3. Per germline, CDR1 SNHLY and CDR2 FYNNEI. Between the trimmed V and J ends, which lost 6 bases and 3 bases, there was a span of 15 bases. CDR3 amino acids: CASREYRDLYEQYF. The CDR3 coding sequence is TGTGCCAGCAGGGAGTACAGGGACCTCTACGAGCAGTACTTC.

The chain carries TRBV29-1 and TRBJ1-1, with D hard to call. This CDR3 contains 11 residues. Trimming removed 3 bases at V and 5 bases at J, with 7 bases between. Germline loops: CDR1 SQVTM, CDR2 ANQGSEA. The CDR3 spells CSVEDGTEAFF. CDR3 bases: TGCAGCGTTGAGGATGGGACTGAAGCTTTCTTT.

This clonotype was observed a handful of times. This chain uses TRBV7-2 with TRBJ2-5, with 7 positions matching TRBD2. The J segment lost 5 bases and the V segment lost 5 bases, leaving 8 bases of the junction unmatched. This CDR3 spans 14 amino acids. From germline, CDR1 is SGHTA and CDR2 FQGNSA. The CDR3 loop reads CASSAAGTMETQYF. DNA for the CDR3: TGTGCCAGCAGCGCGGCCGGGACTATGGAGACCCAGTACTTC. Supplemented by reference TRBV7-2 and TRBJ2-5, the full variable domain reads GAGVSQSPSNKVTEKGKDVELRCDPISGHTALYWYRQSLGQGLEFLIYFQGNSAPDKSGLPSDRFSAERTGGSVSTLTIQRTQQEDSAVYLCASSAAGTMETQYFGPGTRLLVL.

The CDR3 region is CASSPLAANSYNEQFF. The CDR3 region has the DNA TGTGCCAGCAGTCCTTTAGCGGCGAACTCCTACAATGAGCAGTTCTTC. The chain uses TRBV27 and TRBJ2-1; D might be TRBD2 (6 bases). This CDR3 is 16 amino acids long. Germline V lookup: CDR1 MNHEY, CDR2 SMNVEV (reference sequence). V lost 5 bases, J lost 0 bases, and 14 bases lay in between.

This clonotype has more than one count but fewer than ten. The chain links TRBV5-1 to TRBJ1-1; D gene ambiguous. The CDR3 covers 15 residues. Germline CDR1 SGHRS, CDR2 YFSETQ. Trimming removed 4 bases from V and 2 bases from J, with 15 bases in between. The CDR3 region is CASSQTGSSNTEAFF. In DNA, the CDR3 is TGCGCCAGCAGCCAAACCGGCAGTAGTAACACTGAAGCTTTCTTT.

The chain employs TRBV28 and TRBJ1-2; tentative D call: TRBD1 (5 bases). The V and J ends lost 6 bases and 8 bases respectively, with 19 bases between them. The length of the CDR3 is 14 residues. Looked up from germline, CDR1 is MDHEN and CDR2 is SYDVKM. This CDR3 is CASSPWDDDKGYTF. The DNA of the CDR3 is TGTGCCAGCAGCCCCTGGGACGACGATAAAGGCTACACCTTC.

Only a few counts were recorded for this clonotype. The rearrangement joins TRBV7-2 to TRBJ1-6, with D possibly matching TRBD1 (5 bases). Trimming took off 5 bases at V and 0 bases at J, with 11 bases between the two ends. CDR3 length: 16 residues. Germline-derived CDR1 and CDR2 are SGHTA and FQGNSA. The CDR3 reads CASSQTVHSYNSPLHF. In DNA, the CDR3 is TGTGCCAGCAGCCAGACAGTCCACTCCTATAATTCACCCCTCCACTTT.

The table lists this clonotype with a few counts. The rearrangement links TRBV6-1 to TRBJ2-7; weak D call: TRBD1 (6 bases). The CDR3 has 13 residues. Germline CDR1 and CDR2: MNHNS and SASEGT. V was cut by 3 bases and J by 11 bases, with 17 bases left in between. CDR3 sequence (DNA): TGTGCCAGCAGTGAGTTACCATTGCGGACAGAGTACTTC. Protein product: CASSELPLRTEYF.

The gene calls are TRBV18 and TRBJ2-7, with TRBD1 identical over 8 bases. V lost 3 bases, J lost 5 bases, and 6 bases stayed unmatched. This CDR3 is 14 amino acids long. CDR1 KGHSH and CDR2 LQKENI come from the germline V gene. CDR3 residues: CASSPRTGQDEQYF. DNA of the CDR3: TGTGCCAGCTCACCGCGGACAGGGCAGGACGAGCAGTACTTC.

In this sample, this clonotype turned up a few times. J is TRBJ1-2 and V is TRBV14; D perhaps matches TRBD1 (6 bases). Germline V lookup: CDR1 SGHDN, CDR2 FVKESK. V dropped 4 bases and J dropped 7 bases, with 13 bases sitting between them. This CDR3 spans 13 amino acids. CDR3 bases: TGTGCCAGCAGCCCACTCCCAGGGGTTGGCTACACCTTC. It is translated as CASSPLPGVGYTF.

The sample holds many counts of this clonotype. The chain employs TRBV11-3 and TRBJ1-1, with D perhaps TRBD1 (5 bases). V was shortened by 6 bases and J by 3 bases, with 11 bases between the two germline ends. This CDR3 has 13 residues. Germline CDR1 and CDR2: SGHNT and YENEEA. The CDR3 loop reads CASSFDRYTEAFF. Here the CDR3 DNA reads TGTGCCAGCAGTTTTGACAGATACACTGAAGCTTTCTTT.

Written as DNA, the CDR3 is TGCGCCAGCAGCCAAGAACGGCAGGGCTACGAGCAGTACTTC. Amino acids: CASSQERQGYEQYF. The J gene is TRBJ2-7, the V gene TRBV4-3; weak D call: TRBD1 (5 bases). The CDR3 has 14 amino acids. V lost 0 bases, J lost 3 bases, and 9 bases lay in between. Germline CDR1 is LGHNA and CDR2 is YSLEER.

This clonotype was seen a handful of times. This chain's CDR3 is CASSRGGAVYGYTF. CDR3 nucleotides: TGTGCCAGCAGTAGGGGTGGAGCGGTATATGGCTACACCTTC. V gene TRBV27 combines with J gene TRBJ1-2; D possibly corresponds to TRBD1 (5 bases). There are 14 residues in the CDR3. Germline lookup yields CDR1 MNHEY and CDR2 SMNVEV (reference sequence). V lost 5 bases and J 5 bases, leaving 15 bases between the germline ends.

This clonotype was counted between two and nine times. This rearrangement joins TRBV4-2 to TRBJ2-6; D gene unclear. V lost 3 bases and J lost 2, with 11 bases in between. Germline V gene lookup returns CDR1 LGHNA and CDR2 YNFKEQ. CDR3 length equals 16 residues. The CDR3 region has the DNA TGTGCCAGCAGCCAGGGTGTAACAGCTGGGGCCAACGTCCTGACTTTC. Translation: CASSQGVTAGANVLTF.

The chain couples TRBV12-3 or TRBV12-4 to TRBJ2-1, with 9 bases lining up with TRBD2. The J segment lost 7 bases and the V segment lost 1 base, leaving 5 bases of the junction unmatched. The CDR3 extends over 15 amino acids. This chain's CDR3 is CASSLVREGGNEQFF. CDR3 coding DNA: TGTGCCAGCAGTTTAGTGCGGGAGGGTGGAAATGAGCAGTTCTTC.

This clonotype was seen only a few times. The V call is TRBV20-1, the J call TRBJ2-5; D might be TRBD1 or TRBD2, each matching 5 bases. This CDR3 is built from 12 residues. The germline V gene encodes CDR1 DFQATT and CDR2 SNEGSKA (reference sequence). V lost 6 bases, J lost 1 base, and 9 bases lay in between. The CDR3 loop is CSAPGAQETQYF. CDR3 in DNA: TGCAGTGCCCCCGGGGCCCAAGAGACCCAGTACTTC.

This clonotype was recorded many times. The chain uses TRBV7-2 and TRBJ1-3, with unresolved D. Per germline, CDR1 SGHTA and CDR2 FQGNSA. Trimming removed 2 bases from V and 0 bases from J, with 17 bases in between. This CDR3 comprises 18 residues. CDR3 nucleotides: TGTGCCAGCAGCTTAAAATCGTGGGATCCAACCTCTGGAAACACCATATATTTT. It specifies CASSLKSWDPTSGNTIYF.

This clonotype was detected ten times or more. The rearrangement links TRBV20-1 to TRBJ1-6; maybe TRBD1 (6 bases). The CDR3 extends over 15 amino acids. V lost 1 base, J lost 0 bases, and 7 bases lay in between. The germline V gene has CDR1 DFQATT and CDR2 SNEGSKA (reference sequence). This chain's CDR3 is CSARVGGSYNSPLHF. The DNA of the CDR3 is TGCAGTGCTAGAGTAGGGGGCTCCTATAATTCACCCCTCCACTTT.

This rearrangement joins TRBV20-1 to TRBJ1-4, with 7 bases matching TRBD1. Germline V CDR1 and CDR2: DFQATT, SNEGSKA (reference sequence). The CDR3 is 15 residues long. V trimming: 3 bases; J trimming: 0 bases; junction bases outside the gene matches: 4. CDR3 amino acids: CSARTGSATNEKLFF. The DNA for the CDR3 is TGCAGTGCTAGGACAGGGTCTGCAACTAATGAAAAACTGTTTTTT.

This clonotype occurred many times. This chain uses TRBV28 with TRBJ2-4; a weak D match, TRBD2 (6 bases). The germline V gene has CDR1 MDHEN and CDR2 SYDVKM. V was clipped by 10 bases and J by 3 bases, with 16 bases between them. The CDR3 loop spans 14 amino acids. The CDR3 here is CAIRHSGVKNIQYF. The CDR3 region has the DNA TGTGCCATACGGCATTCGGGAGTCAAAAACATTCAGTACTTC. Full variable domain (remainder filled in from reference TRBV28 and TRBJ2-4): DVKVTQSSRYLVKRTGEKVFLECVQDMDHENMFWYRQDPGLGLRLIYFSYDVKMKEKGDIPEGYSVSREKKERFSLILESASTNQTSMYLCAIRHSGVKNIQYFGAGTRLSVL.

This clonotype was detected once. A far larger clone is off by one base, so a read error is likely. This chain's CDR3 is CASRYGGYEQYF. The DNA of the CDR3 is TGTGCCAGCAGATACGGGGGCTACGAGCAGTACTTC. J is TRBJ2-7 and V is TRBV7-9; possible D gene TRBD2, 6 bases. The CDR3 has 12 amino acids. Germline assignment: CDR1 SEHNR and CDR2 FQNEAQ (reference sequence). V gave up 6 bases and J gave up 3 bases, with 9 bases separating them. Full variable domain (rest looked up from reference TRBV7-9 and TRBJ2-7): DTGVSQNPRHKITKRGQNVTFRCDPISEHNRLYWYRQTLGQGPEFLTYFQNEAQLEKSRLLSDRFSAERPKGSFSTLEIQRTEQGDSAMYLCASRYGGYEQYFGPGTRLTVT.

This clonotype was detected a few times. V is TRBV20-1 and J is TRBJ2-6, with D unresolved. Trimming took 5 bases from V and 0 from J, leaving 8 bases between them. The CDR3 extends over 14 amino acids. CDR1 and CDR2 from the germline V gene are DFQATT and SNEGSKA (reference sequence). Here the CDR3 reads CSAGGVSGANVLTF. The CDR3 DNA follows: TGCAGTGCTGGTGGGGTCTCTGGGGCCAACGTCCTGACTTTC.

The chain employs TRBV14 and TRBJ2-3; the D call may be TRBD1 or TRBD2 (5 bases each). Germline CDR1 and CDR2: SGHDN and FVKESK. This CDR3 has 17 residues. V shed 0 bases and J shed 4 bases, with 17 bases lying between them. In nucleotides, the CDR3 is TGTGCCAGCAGCCAAGATCTGGGGACGGCGGACGCAGATACGCAGTATTTT. Its translation: CASSQDLGTADADTQYF.

This clonotype was found many times. The V call is TRBV5-1, the J call TRBJ2-5; no clear D. The CDR3 contains 12 residues. Trimming pared 4 bases from V and 4 bases from J, leaving 8 bases between. CDR1 and CDR2 from the germline V gene are SGHRS and YFSETQ. DNA for the CDR3: TGCGCCAGCAGCGGCCGCCGAGAGACCCAGTACTTC. It translates to CASSGRRETQYF.

This clonotype was recorded a few times. V is TRBV4-3 and J is TRBJ2-7; no reliable D call. The length of the CDR3 is 14 residues. Per germline, CDR1 LGHNA and CDR2 YSLEER. Between the trimmed V and J ends, which lost 0 bases and 5 bases, there was a span of 11 bases. CDR3 in amino acids: CASSQEVWQNEQYF. Written as DNA, the CDR3 is TGCGCCAGCAGCCAAGAAGTGTGGCAAAACGAGCAGTACTTC.

The chain uses TRBV12-3 or TRBV12-4 and TRBJ2-6; unclear D gene. The CDR3 has 18 residues. Deletions cut 4 bases from V and 0 bases from J, with 16 bases between. CDR3 sequence: CASSSWQSNPSGANVLTF. The CDR3 coding sequence is TGTGCCAGCAGTTCTTGGCAGTCCAACCCCTCTGGGGCCAACGTCCTGACTTTC.